The present entry profiles one T cell receptor (beta chain) with its context. No antigen is known for it. This specimen comes from a study of cytomegalovirus exposure and HLA in healthy donors. The PCR used 60 Vbeta and 13 Jbeta primers. Produced via immunoSEQ multiplex PCR; TCRdb's table is partial and in-frame only. Here the sample spans roughly 200,000 clones, around 80% being singletons. V was pared by 4 bases and J by 7 bases, with 5 bases of the junction left unmatched. Germline CDR1 and CDR2: SGHNT and YYREEE (reference sequence). CDR3 length: 14 amino acids. Study results and limitations: Reportedly, TCR beta sequences accurately predicted HLA-A and HLA-B alleles in most subjects.

The chain links TRBV5-4 to TRBJ2-1, with 10 bases identical to TRBD1. The sequenced material came from PBMCs. This clonotype originated in a woman between 55 and 75 years old in good health and CMV-seropositive. The CDR3 sequence: CASSPTGGANEQFF. The DNA of the CDR3 is TGTGCCAGCAGCCCGACAGGGGGCGCAAATGAGCAGTTCTTC.